This T cell receptor (beta chain) came from a study of vaccination effects on CD4 cells after COVID-19. Study as a whole: Each person got two doses of an mRNA SARS-CoV-2 vaccine, BNT162b2 or mRNA-1273.

This clone was detected a few times. Its matching antigen is unknown. Sequencing used immunoSEQ multiplex PCR; TCRdb keeps in-frame clones, though not all of them. The sample shows 73,000 or so clones, 78% of them seen only once. Within the ViraFEST assay, antigen-specific CD4+ T cells underwent expansion with viral peptide pools prior to sequencing. Researchers isolated CD4+ T cells once approximately 10 days of culture had elapsed. Vaccine recipients lacked prior SARS-CoV-2 infection and had negative nucleocapsid antibodies. The CDR3 runs 15 residues. Germline CDR1 is SEHNR and CDR2 is FQNEAQ (reference sequence). V was clipped by 4 bases and J by 3 bases, with 12 bases between them. Study-wide results and limits: The study got few convalescent patients and did not collect any early post-infection timepoints. Both infection-induced and vaccine-induced clones contracted markedly at late post-vaccination timepoints.

The sample in question was CD4+ T cells from PBMCs cultured with SARS-CoV-2 spike peptides, obtained before COVID-19 vaccination. This chain links TRBV7-9 with TRBJ2-2; D gene ambiguous. This clonotype was obtained from a human donor who received a COVID-19 vaccine. CDR3 in DNA: TGTGCCAGCAGCTCCATTCCGGGTCACACCGGGGAGCTGTTTTTT. This codes for CASSSIPGHTGELFF.